This TCR beta chain was documented in a study of molecular identifiers for immune sequencing clone quantification. Overall study results and limits: Over 98% of effector molecules, but under 1% in naive cells, were held by clones with more than 20 RNA copies.

TCRdb redid the calling of the PCR reads with MiXCR, one entry per CDR3 protein. The table includes roughly 65,000 distinct CDR3 sequences, about a sixth detected once. Using 10%, 30% or 50% RNA, naive CD8 libraries were derived from roughly 20,000 to 1,000,000 sorted cells. The V gene's germline CDR1 is MNHEY and CDR2 SVGEGT. The ends lost 3 bases at V and 6 bases at J; junction bases unmatched: 10. The CDR3 has 16 residues. Many counts were recorded for this clonotype. Its antigen is unknown. This chain links TRBV6-2 or TRBV6-3 with TRBJ2-1, with 8 bases fitting TRBD2. Sequenced: naive CD8+ T cells from blood, with Jurkat cell RNA spiked in. Subset here: FACS-sorted CD8+CD4-CCR7+CD45RA+ naive T cells. The receptor was isolated from a human donor in good health. Some libraries in this study had Jurkat cell RNA spiked in. The CDR3 is CASSYGSGGPANEQFF. The CDR3 DNA sequence: TGTGCCAGCAGTTATGGTTCGGGAGGGCCTGCCAATGAGCAGTTCTTC.